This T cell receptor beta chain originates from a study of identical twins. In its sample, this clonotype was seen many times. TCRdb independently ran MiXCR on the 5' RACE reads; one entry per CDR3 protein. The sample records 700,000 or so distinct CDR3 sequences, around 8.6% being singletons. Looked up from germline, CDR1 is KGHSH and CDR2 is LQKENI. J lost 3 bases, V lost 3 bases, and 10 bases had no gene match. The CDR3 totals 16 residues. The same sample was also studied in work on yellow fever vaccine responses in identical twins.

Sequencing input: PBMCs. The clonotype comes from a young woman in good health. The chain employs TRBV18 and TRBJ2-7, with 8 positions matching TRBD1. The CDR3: CASSPGVSGTGYEQYF. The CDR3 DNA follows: TGTGCCAGCTCACCCGGGGTCTCCGGGACAGGCTACGAGCAGTACTTC.